This is a list of T cell receptor beta chains from one sample in a study of control samples from healthy donors and cancer patients. TCRdb's table, derived via immunoSEQ multiplex PCR, lists solely in-frame clones and lacks some. The table has some 140,000 clones, 88% seen once. The sequenced sample was blood. These TCRs come from a woman aged 30 to 39 in good health. Each CDR3 is given with its conserved first and last residue. D genes are given only for firm matches. Clone size is not always given. Where it is, it says once, few, many or a class for expanded clones.

d_call j_call clone_size v_call cdr3_nt cdr3_aa
NA TRBJ2-3 NA TRBV9 TGTGCCAGCAGCGTAGGGGTGCAAAGCACAGATACGCAGTATTTT CASSVGVQSTDTQYF
NA TRBJ1-6 NA TRBV19 TGTGCCAGTAGCCGCGCCGCGTGGCACGACTCCGCTAATTCACCCCTCCACTTT CASSRAAWHDSANSPLHF
TRBD2 TRBJ2-7 NA TRBV6-5 TGTGCCAGCAGTTACTCGACAAGCGGGAGCTGGAAGCAGTACTTC CASSYSTSGSWKQYF
NA TRBJ1-1 NA TRBV7-8 TGTGCCAGCAGCCAGGGACTCCCGAACACTGAAGCTTTCTTT CASSQGLPNTEAFF
NA TRBJ2-5 NA TRBV7-9 TGTGCCAGCATTAGAGGGGAGGAGGGACCCAAGAGACCCCAGTACTTC CASIRGEEGPKRPQYF
NA TRBJ1-1 NA TRBV20-1 TGCAGTGCAGTATACAGTCAGCGGGCTTTCTTT CSAVYSQRAFF
NA TRBJ2-5 NA TRBV12-3/TRBV12-4 TGTGCCAGCAGTTTTTCAGTAGAGACCCAGTACTTC CASSFSVETQYF
TRBD1 TRBJ2-5 NA TRBV5-1 TGCGCCAGCAGCCTGGACAGGATCGAAGAGACCCAGTACTTC CASSLDRIEETQYF
NA TRBJ1-6 NA TRBV6-5 TGTGCCAGCACCACACGGTGGCCGATGAATTCACCCCTCCACTTT CASTTRWPMNSPLHF
TRBD1 TRBJ2-7 NA TRBV5-6 TGTGCCAGCAGCCCGGGTAGGGGGCTCGAGCAGTACTTC CASSPGRGLEQYF
TRBD1 TRBJ2-1 NA TRBV27 TGTGCCAGCAGTTCCCCCGGGACAGGGTGGTCCGAGCAGTTCTTC CASSSPGTGWSEQFF
NA TRBJ2-1 NA TRBV11-3 TGTGCCAGCAGCCCTCAAGCCTCCTACAATGAGCAGTTCTTC CASSPQASYNEQFF
NA TRBJ1-5 once TRBV27 TGTGCCAGCAGTGGCGGGTTTAGCAATCAGCCCCAGCATTTT CASSGGFSNQPQHF
TRBD2 TRBJ2-3 NA TRBV20-1 TGCAGTGCAAGTAGCGGGAGTGGCACAGATACGCAGTATTTT CSASSGSGTDTQYF
NA TRBJ2-3 NA TRBV18 TGTGCCAGCTCACCCTCGGGACCCGTGCCAGATACGCAGTATTTT CASSPSGPVPDTQYF
TRBD2 TRBJ2-7 NA TRBV19 TGTGCCAGTAGTATAGATGCTAGCGGAAAGATCTACGAGCAGTACTTC CASSIDASGKIYEQYF
NA TRBJ1-2 NA TRBV15 TGTGCCACCAGCAGAGCGGCAGGAACCTATGGCTACACCTTC CATSRAAGTYGYTF
TRBD1 TRBJ2-3 NA TRBV7-9 TGTGCCAGCAGCTCGGGACAGACCACAGATACGCAGTATTTT CASSSGQTTDTQYF
NA TRBJ2-2 NA TRBV6-1 TGTGCCAGCAGTGAAGTCGGGAACACCGGGGAGCTGTTTTTT CASSEVGNTGELFF
NA TRBJ2-1 once TRBV7-6 TGTGCCAGCAGCTTGCAAATCTGGAATGAGCAGTTCTTC CASSLQIWNEQFF
TRBD2 TRBJ2-6 NA TRBV30 TGTGCCTGGAGCGCCTGGGGCGGGGGGTCTGGGGCCAACGTCCTGACTTTC CAWSAWGGGSGANVLTF
NA TRBJ1-4 few TRBV30 TGTGCCTGGAGTATCTCGGGGGGATCGAAAAAACTGTTTTTT CAWSISGGSKKLFF
TRBD2 TRBJ2-1 NA TRBV5-6 TGTGCCAGCAGCTGGGCCCTAGCGGGAGAAAACAATGAGCAGTTCTTC CASSWALAGENNEQFF
NA TRBJ1-5 NA TRBV19 TGTGCCAGTAGTATAGCGCCAGATGTCAATCAGCCCCAGCATTTT CASSIAPDVNQPQHF
NA TRBJ2-3 NA TRBV19 TGTGCCAGTAGTATGGCGCACACAGATACGCAGTATTTT CASSMAHTDTQYF
NA TRBJ2-1 NA TRBV5-1 TGCGCCAGCAGTTCGGGACTGGAGTACAATGAGCAGTTCTTC CASSSGLEYNEQFF
NA TRBJ1-5 few TRBV5-7 TGTGCCCAGCCGGGGGGCGAAAATCAGCCCCAGCATTTT CAQPGGENQPQHF
NA TRBJ2-5 NA TRBV5-8 TGTGCCAGCACCCGGGACAACCGGGAGACCCAGTACTTC CASTRDNRETQYF
TRBD1 TRBJ1-4 NA TRBV5-4 TGTGCCAGCAGCTGGGACAGGGATGAAAAACTGTTTTTT CASSWDRDEKLFF
TRBD1 TRBJ1-1 NA TRBV30 TGTGCCTGGAGTGCACAGGGGTACACTGAAGCTTTCTTT CAWSAQGYTEAFF
NA TRBJ1-2 NA TRBV7-9 TGTGCCAGCAGCTTGGGGACAAATCTTCATTTCTCAGGAGGCTACACCTTC CASSLGTNLHFSGGYTF
NA TRBJ2-3 NA TRBV30 TGTGCCTGGAGTCGCCGACACACAGATACGCAGTATTTT CAWSRRHTDTQYF
TRBD1 TRBJ1-2 NA TRBV14 TGTGCCAGCAGCTCGACGGGACAGGTATTCGTTGGCTACACCTTC CASSSTGQVFVGYTF
NA TRBJ2-2 NA TRBV24-1 TGTGCCACCAGTGGACACAGGGCAGGGCTTAACACCGGGGAGCTGTTTTTT CATSGHRAGLNTGELFF
TRBD1 TRBJ1-2 NA TRBV19 TGTGCCAGTAGCAGCCTGGGACAGGGGGGAGGCTACACCTTC CASSSLGQGGGYTF
NA TRBJ2-7 NA TRBV3-1/TRBV3-2 TGTGCCAGCCTACTACCCTACGGGCAAACCTACGAGCAGTACTTC CASLLPYGQTYEQYF
NA TRBJ1-1 NA TRBV25-1 TGTGCCAGCAGTGACCCCCTACGGGGTGACACTGAAGCTTTCTTT CASSDPLRGDTEAFF
NA TRBJ1-1 NA TRBV11-3 TGTGCCAGCAGCTTATTGGTGAACACTGAAGCTTTCTTT CASSLLVNTEAFF
NA TRBJ2-7 once TRBV12-3/TRBV12-4 TGTGCCAGCAGCTGGGACAACTACGAGCAGTACTTC CASSWDNYEQYF
NA TRBJ1-5 NA TRBV7-8 TGTGCCAGCAGCTTAGAGTCTAGGGCCAGCAATCAGCCCCAGCATTTT CASSLESRASNQPQHF
NA TRBJ2-3 once TRBV28 TGTGCCAGCAGTTTAGGAGGGCCAGATACGCAGTATTTT CASSLGGPDTQYF
NA TRBJ2-1 NA TRBV7-3 TGTGCCAGCAGCGCGGGACTTTCCAATGAGCAGTTCTTC CASSAGLSNEQFF
NA TRBJ1-6 NA TRBV7-2 TGTGCCAGCAGCTTACAGGGTCGGGGGAATTCACCCCTCCACTTT CASSLQGRGNSPLHF
NA TRBJ1-4 NA TRBV10-1 TGCGCCAGCAGTGAATGGGTTAATGAAAAACTGTTTTTT CASSEWVNEKLFF
NA TRBJ2-3 NA TRBV6-5 TGTGCCAGCAGTTACTTACGGGAGAGCACAGATACGCAGTATTTT CASSYLRESTDTQYF
NA TRBJ1-6 NA TRBV11-2 TGTGCCAGCAGCCCAAGAGGCCAATTTAATTCACCCCTCCACTTT CASSPRGQFNSPLHF
TRBD1 TRBJ2-1 NA TRBV5-1 TGCGCCAGCAGCCCAGGACAGGCTCCTTACAATGAGCAGTTCTTC CASSPGQAPYNEQFF
NA TRBJ1-6 NA TRBV5-4 TGTGCCAGCAGCTTGTTCGGGCGTTTTATGAATTCACCCCTCCACTTT CASSLFGRFMNSPLHF
TRBD1 TRBJ1-6 NA TRBV30 TGTGCCTCCTCAGCCCGGGACAGGAAATTCTCACCCCTCCACTTT CASSARDRKFSPLHF
NA TRBJ1-1 few TRBV28 TGTGCCAGCAGTCCAGGGGACCGGGGCTCCGAAGCTTTCTTT CASSPGDRGSEAFF
NA TRBJ2-5 once TRBV4-1 TGCGCCAGCAGCCAAGATAACCGCAGGCTAGAGACCCAGTACTTC CASSQDNRRLETQYF
NA TRBJ2-4 NA TRBV6-5 TGTGCCAGCAGCCCCGGACAGTATAGCATTCAGTACTTC CASSPGQYSIQYF
TRBD1 TRBJ1-3 NA TRBV6-5 TGTGCCAGCAGTTCCCAGGGGGGCCTCTCTGGAAACACCATATATTTT CASSSQGGLSGNTIYF
NA TRBJ1-6 NA TRBV11-2 TGTGCCAGCAGCTTACGTGGTGGGGTTCAGAATTCACCCCTCCACTTT CASSLRGGVQNSPLHF
NA TRBJ2-1 NA TRBV29-1 TGCAGCGTTCAGATACCGAATTCCTACAATGAGCAGTTCTTC CSVQIPNSYNEQFF
NA TRBJ2-1 NA TRBV27 TGTGCCAGCAGTTTACAGAATAACAATGAGCAGTTCTTC CASSLQNNNEQFF
TRBD1 TRBJ1-1 NA TRBV6-5 TGTGCCAGCAGTTCACCGGACAGGGGTTGGACTGAAGCTTTCTTT CASSSPDRGWTEAFF